This T cell receptor beta chain came from a study of cytomegalovirus exposure and HLA in healthy donors. Germline lookup yields CDR1 MGHRA and CDR2 YSYEKL. The V end lost 1 base, the J end lost 0 bases, and 16 bases lay between the germline ends. The length of the CDR3 is 17 residues. PCR employed 60 Vbeta and 13 Jbeta primers. Using immunoSEQ multiplex PCR, the repertoire was profiled, and TCRdb retains in-frame clones only, with some absent. The profile covers around 220,000 clones, with approximately 80% appearing a single time and around 0.2% taken by the ten largest. The specimen was PBMCs. The chain has TRBV4-1 and TRBJ2-7, with D perhaps matching TRBD1 (6 bases). The source is a girl aged 2-10 years in good health and CMV-seronegative. CDR3 coding DNA: TGCGCCAGCAGCCAAGCCCCTCCGGGACAACCCTCCTACGAGCAGTACTTC. Translated, it gives CASSQAPPGQPSYEQYF.